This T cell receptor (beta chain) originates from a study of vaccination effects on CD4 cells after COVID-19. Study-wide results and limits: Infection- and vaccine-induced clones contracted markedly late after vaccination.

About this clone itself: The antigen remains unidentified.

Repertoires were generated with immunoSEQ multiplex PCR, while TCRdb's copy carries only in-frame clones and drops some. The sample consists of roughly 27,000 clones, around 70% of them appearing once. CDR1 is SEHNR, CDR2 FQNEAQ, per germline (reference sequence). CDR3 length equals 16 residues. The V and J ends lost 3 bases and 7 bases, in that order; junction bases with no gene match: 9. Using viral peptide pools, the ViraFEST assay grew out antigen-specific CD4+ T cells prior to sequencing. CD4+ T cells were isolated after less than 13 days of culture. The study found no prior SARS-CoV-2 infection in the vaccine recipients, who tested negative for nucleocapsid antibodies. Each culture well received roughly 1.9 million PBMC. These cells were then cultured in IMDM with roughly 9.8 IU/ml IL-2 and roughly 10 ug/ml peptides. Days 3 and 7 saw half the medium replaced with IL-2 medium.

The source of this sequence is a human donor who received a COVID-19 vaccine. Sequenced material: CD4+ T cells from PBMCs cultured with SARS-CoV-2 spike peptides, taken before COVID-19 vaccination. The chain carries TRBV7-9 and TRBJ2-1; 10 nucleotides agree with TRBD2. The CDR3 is CASSFQREGGRNEQFF. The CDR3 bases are TGTGCCAGCAGCTTCCAGCGGGAGGGGGGTAGGAATGAGCAGTTCTTC.